This TCR beta chain was observed in a study of T cell changes during pregnancy in multiple sclerosis. Assay used: immunoSEQ multiplex PCR; TCRdb lists only in-frame clones, some missing. The sample contains 40,000 or so clones, 75% to 95% of which appear only once. The length of the CDR3 is 14 residues. V shed 1 base, J shed 5 bases, and the junction held 3 bases outside the gene matches. The germline CDR1 and CDR2 sequences are SGHKS and YYEKEE (reference sequence). The chain has TRBV5-5 and TRBJ1-2; 9 bases match TRBD1. The sequence derives from a female donor with multiple sclerosis, enrolled in a pregnancy study. This material consisted of CD8+ T cells from peripheral blood mononuclear cells, taken after pregnancy. CDR3 sequence: CASSLLQGAYGYTF. The DNA for the CDR3 is TGTGCCAGCAGCTTGTTACAGGGGGCTTATGGCTACACCTTC. Looking up the rest from reference TRBV5-5 and TRBJ1-2 gives the full variable domain: DAGVTQSPTHLIKTRGQQVTLRCSPISGHKSVSWYQQVLGQGPQFIFQYYEKEERGRGNFPDRFSARQFPNYSSELNVNALLLGDSALYLCASSLLQGAYGYTFGSGTRLTVV.